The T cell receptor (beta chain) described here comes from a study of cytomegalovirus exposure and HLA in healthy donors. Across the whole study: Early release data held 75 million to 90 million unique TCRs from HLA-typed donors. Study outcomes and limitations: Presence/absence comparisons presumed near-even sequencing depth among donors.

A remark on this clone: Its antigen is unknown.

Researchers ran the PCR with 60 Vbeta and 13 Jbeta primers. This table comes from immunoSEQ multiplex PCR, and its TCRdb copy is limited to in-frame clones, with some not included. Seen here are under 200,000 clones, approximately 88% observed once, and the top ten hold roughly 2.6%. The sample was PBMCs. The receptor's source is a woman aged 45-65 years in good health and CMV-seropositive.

This CDR3 is CASQGKRGQHYGYTF. In nucleotides, the CDR3 is TGTGCCAGTCAGGGGAAGAGGGGGCAACATTATGGCTACACCTTC. The chain joins TRBV19 to TRBJ1-2; 7 bases match TRBD1. From germline, CDR1 is LNHDA and CDR2 SQIVND (reference sequence). Germline trimming cut 8 bases from V and 5 bases from J; bases unmatched to any gene: 14. The CDR3 is 15 amino acids.